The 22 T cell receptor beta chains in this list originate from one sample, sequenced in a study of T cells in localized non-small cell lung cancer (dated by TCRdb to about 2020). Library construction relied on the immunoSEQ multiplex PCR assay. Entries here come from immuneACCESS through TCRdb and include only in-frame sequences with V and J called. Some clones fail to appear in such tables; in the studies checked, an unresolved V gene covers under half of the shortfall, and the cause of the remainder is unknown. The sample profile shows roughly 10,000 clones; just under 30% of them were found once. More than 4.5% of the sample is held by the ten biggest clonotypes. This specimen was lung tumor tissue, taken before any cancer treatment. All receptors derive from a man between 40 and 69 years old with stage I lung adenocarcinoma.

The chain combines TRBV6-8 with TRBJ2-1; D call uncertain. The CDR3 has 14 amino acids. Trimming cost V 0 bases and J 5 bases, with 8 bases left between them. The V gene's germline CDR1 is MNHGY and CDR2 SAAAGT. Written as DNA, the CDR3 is TGTGCCAGCAGTTACTCGGGCCCCCACAATGAGCAGTTCTTC. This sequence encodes CASSYSGPHNEQFF.

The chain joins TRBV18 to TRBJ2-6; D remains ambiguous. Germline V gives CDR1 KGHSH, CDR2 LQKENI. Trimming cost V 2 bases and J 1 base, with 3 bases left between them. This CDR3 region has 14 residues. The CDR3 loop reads CASSPNSGANVLTF. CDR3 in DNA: TGTGCCAGCTCACCAAATTCTGGGGCCAACGTCCTGACTTTC.

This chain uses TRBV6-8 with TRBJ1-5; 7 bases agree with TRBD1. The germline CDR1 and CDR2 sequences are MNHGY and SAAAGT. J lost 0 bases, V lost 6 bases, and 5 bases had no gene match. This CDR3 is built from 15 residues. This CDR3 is CASRLGQDSNQPQHF. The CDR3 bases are TGTGCCAGCAGACTAGGACAGGATAGCAATCAGCCCCAGCATTTT.

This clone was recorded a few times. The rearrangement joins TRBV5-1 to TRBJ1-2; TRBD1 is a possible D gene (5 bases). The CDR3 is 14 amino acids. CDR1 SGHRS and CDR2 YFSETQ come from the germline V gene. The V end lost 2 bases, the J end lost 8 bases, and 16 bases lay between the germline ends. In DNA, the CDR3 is TGCGCCAGCAGCTTTGACGGGACTCATACCGGCTACACCTTC. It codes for CASSFDGTHTGYTF.

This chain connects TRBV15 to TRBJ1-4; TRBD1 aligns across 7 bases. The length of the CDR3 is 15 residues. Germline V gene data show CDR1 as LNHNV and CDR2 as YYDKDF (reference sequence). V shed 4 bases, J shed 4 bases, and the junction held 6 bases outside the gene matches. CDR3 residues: CATSTRQGDNEKLFF. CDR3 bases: TGTGCCACCAGCACCCGCCAGGGGGATAATGAAAAACTGTTTTTT.

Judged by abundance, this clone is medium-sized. CDR3 DNA sequence: TGTGCCAGCAGTGAAGAAAGGGGCCAGCCCCAGCATTTT. Amino acid sequence: CASSEERGQPQHF. The chain uses TRBV6-1 and TRBJ1-5; a possible D gene is TRBD1 (5 bases). The CDR3 totals 13 residues. Germline assignment: CDR1 MNHNS and CDR2 SASEGT. The V end lost 1 base, the J end lost 7 bases, and 8 bases lay between the germline ends.

The CDR3 DNA follows: TGTGCCAGTAGTATCGTCAGTTTCTACGAGCAGTACTTC. This encodes CASSIVSFYEQYF. The rearrangement uses TRBV19 and TRBJ2-7; D is unclear. Germline CDR1 reads LNHDA; CDR2 reads SQIVND (reference sequence). Trimming removed 3 bases from V and 3 bases from J, with 9 bases in between. The CDR3 covers 13 residues. Filled out from reference TRBV19 and TRBJ2-7, the complete variable domain reads DGGITQSPKYLFRKEGQNVTLSCEQNLNHDAMYWYRQDPGQGLRLIYYSQIVNDFQKGDIAEGYSVSREKKESFPLTVTSAQKNPTAFYLCASSIVSFYEQYFGPGTRLTVT.

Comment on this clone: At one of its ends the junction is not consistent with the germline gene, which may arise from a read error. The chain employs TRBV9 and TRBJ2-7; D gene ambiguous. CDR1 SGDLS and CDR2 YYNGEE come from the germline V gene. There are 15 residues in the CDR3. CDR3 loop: CASSALSSTSSEQYF. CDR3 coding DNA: TGTGCCAGCAGCGCACTCTCCTCTACATCCTCCGAGCAGTACTTC.

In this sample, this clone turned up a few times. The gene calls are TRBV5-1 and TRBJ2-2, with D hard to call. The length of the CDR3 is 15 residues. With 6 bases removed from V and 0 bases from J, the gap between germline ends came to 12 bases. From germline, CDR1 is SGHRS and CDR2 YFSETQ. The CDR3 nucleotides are TGCGCCAGCAAGAGCGAACCCCCGAACACCGGGGAGCTGTTTTTT. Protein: CASKSEPPNTGELFF. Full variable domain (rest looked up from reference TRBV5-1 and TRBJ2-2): KAGVTQTPRYLIKTRGQQVTLSCSPISGHRSVSWYQQTPGQGLQFLFEYFSETQRNKGNFPGRFSGRQFSNSRSEMNVSTLELGDSALYLCASKSEPPNTGELFFGEGSRLTVL.

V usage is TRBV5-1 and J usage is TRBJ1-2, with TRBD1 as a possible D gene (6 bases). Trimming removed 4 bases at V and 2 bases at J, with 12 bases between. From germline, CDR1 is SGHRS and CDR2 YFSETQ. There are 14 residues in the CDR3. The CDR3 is CASSQGNRNYGYTF. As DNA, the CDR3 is TGCGCCAGCAGCCAGGGGAATAGAAACTATGGCTACACCTTC.

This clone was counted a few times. This chain's CDR3 is CASSTGGTDTQYF. Written as DNA, the CDR3 is TGCGCCAGCAGTACGGGGGGTACAGATACGCAGTATTTT. The chain is built from TRBV23-1 and TRBJ2-3; 7 bases are a match to TRBD2. TRBV23-1 is labeled an ORF, and its function is uncertain. Unmatched junction bases numbered 2, after V lost 5 bases and J lost 3 bases. This CDR3 is built from 13 residues.

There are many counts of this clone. The CDR3 loop is CASSLGQTRETQYF. CDR3 nucleotides: TGTGCCAGCAGCTTAGGGCAGACGCGGGAGACCCAGTACTTC. The J gene is TRBJ2-5, the V gene TRBV11-3; D remains ambiguous. CDR3 length: 14 residues. The V end lost 1 base, the J end lost 5 bases, and 11 bases lay between the germline ends. CDR1 and CDR2 from the germline V gene are SGHNT and YENEEA.

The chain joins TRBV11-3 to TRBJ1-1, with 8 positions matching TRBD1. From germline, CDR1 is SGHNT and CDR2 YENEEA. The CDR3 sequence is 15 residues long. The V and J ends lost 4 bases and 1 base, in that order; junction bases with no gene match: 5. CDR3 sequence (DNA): TGTGCCAGCAGCTCTCCGGGACAGGAGAACACTGAAGCTTTCTTT. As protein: CASSSPGQENTEAFF.

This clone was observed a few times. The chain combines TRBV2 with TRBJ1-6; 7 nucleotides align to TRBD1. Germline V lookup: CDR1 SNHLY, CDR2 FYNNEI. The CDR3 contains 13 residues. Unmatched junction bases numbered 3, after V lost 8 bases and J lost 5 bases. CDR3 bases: TGTGCCAGCGACAGGGCCAATAATTCACCCCTCCACTTT. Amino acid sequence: CASDRANNSPLHF.

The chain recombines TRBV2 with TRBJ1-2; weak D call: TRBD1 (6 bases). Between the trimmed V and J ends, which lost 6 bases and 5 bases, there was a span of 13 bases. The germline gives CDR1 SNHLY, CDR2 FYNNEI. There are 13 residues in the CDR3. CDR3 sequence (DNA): TGTGCCAGCAGGCCAGGGGCGCCGTATGGCTACACCTTC. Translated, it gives CASRPGAPYGYTF. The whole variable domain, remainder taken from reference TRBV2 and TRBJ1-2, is EPEVTQTPSHQVTQMGQEVILRCVPISNHLYFYWYRQILGQKVEFLVSFYNNEISEKSEIFDDQFSVERPDGSNFTLKIRSTKLEDSAMYFCASRPGAPYGYTFGSGTRLTVV.

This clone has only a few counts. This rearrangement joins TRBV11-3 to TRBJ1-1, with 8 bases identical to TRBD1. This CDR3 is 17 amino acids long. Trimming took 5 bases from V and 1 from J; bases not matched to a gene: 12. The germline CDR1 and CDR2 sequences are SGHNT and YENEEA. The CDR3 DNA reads TGTGCCAGCAGCGTCGGGACAGGTGTATTAAGGAACACTGAAGCTTTCTTT. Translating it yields CASSVGTGVLRNTEAFF. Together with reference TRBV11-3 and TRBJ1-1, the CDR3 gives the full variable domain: EAGVVQSPRYKIIEKKQPVAFWCNPISGHNTLYWYLQNLGQGPELLIRYENEEAVDDSQLPKDRFSAERLKGVDSTLKIQPAELGDSAVYLCASSVGTGVLRNTEAFFGQGTRLTVV.

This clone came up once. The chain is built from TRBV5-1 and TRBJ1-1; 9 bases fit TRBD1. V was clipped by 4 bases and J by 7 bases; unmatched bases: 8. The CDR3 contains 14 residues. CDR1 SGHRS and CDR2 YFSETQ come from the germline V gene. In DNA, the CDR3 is TGCGCCAGCAGCCCCGAACAGGGGGCGGTTGAAGCTTTCTTT. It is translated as CASSPEQGAVEAFF. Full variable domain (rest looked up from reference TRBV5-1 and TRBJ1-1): KAGVTQTPRYLIKTRGQQVTLSCSPISGHRSVSWYQQTPGQGLQFLFEYFSETQRNKGNFPGRFSGRQFSNSRSEMNVSTLELGDSALYLCASSPEQGAVEAFFGQGTRLTVV.

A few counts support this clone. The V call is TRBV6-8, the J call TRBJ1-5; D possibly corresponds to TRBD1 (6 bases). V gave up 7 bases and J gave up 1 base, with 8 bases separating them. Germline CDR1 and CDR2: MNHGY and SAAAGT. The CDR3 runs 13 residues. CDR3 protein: CASTQGSNQPQHF. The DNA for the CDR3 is TGTGCCAGCACTCAGGGGAGCAATCAGCCCCAGCATTTT.

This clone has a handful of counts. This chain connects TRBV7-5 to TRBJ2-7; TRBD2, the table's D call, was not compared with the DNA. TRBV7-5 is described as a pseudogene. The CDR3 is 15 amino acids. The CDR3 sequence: CASSLLAGGPYEQYF. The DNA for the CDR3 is TGTGCCAGCAGCTTGCTAGCGGGGGGGCCCTACGAGCAGTACTTC.

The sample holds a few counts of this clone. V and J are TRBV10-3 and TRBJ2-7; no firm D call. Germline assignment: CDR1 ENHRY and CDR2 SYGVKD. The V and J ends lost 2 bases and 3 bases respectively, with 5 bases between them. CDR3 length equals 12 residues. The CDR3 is CAISEASYEQYF. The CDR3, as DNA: TGTGCCATCAGTGAGGCCAGCTACGAGCAGTACTTC.

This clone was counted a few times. CDR3 region: CASSVGLAEYEQYF. As DNA, the CDR3 is TGTGCCAGCAGTGTGGGACTAGCGGAATACGAGCAGTACTTC. The gene calls are TRBV9 and TRBJ2-7; 11 bases align to TRBD2. The length of the CDR3 is 14 residues. Germline V gene lookup returns CDR1 SGDLS and CDR2 YYNGEE. After removal of 5 bases from V and 4 bases from J, the junction contained 5 bases not matched to a gene.

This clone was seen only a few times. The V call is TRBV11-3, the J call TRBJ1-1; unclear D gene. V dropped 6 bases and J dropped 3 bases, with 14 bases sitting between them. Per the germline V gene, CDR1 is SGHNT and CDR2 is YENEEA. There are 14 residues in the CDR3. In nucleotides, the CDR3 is TGTGCCAGCAGACCCGGCAGCGGGGACACTGAAGCTTTCTTT. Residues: CASRPGSGDTEAFF.